Reported below is one T cell receptor beta chain. The protocol was immunoSEQ multiplex PCR, while the TCRdb copy is restricted to in-frame clones and leaves out a portion. The sample lists 640,000 or so clones; about 78% were seen once. The sample belongs to a study of shared clonotypes between healthy human individuals. Healthy HIV-negative adults without recent acute infections or vaccinations served as donors. CD4+ cells yielded CD45RA+ naive and CD45RA-negative memory subsets. The CDR3 contains 12 residues. Germline V gives CDR1 MDHEN, CDR2 SYDVKM. V was clipped by 6 bases and J by 6 bases, with 11 bases between them.

The receptor was derived from a woman aged 25 to 39 in good health. The sequenced sample consisted of memory CD4+ T cells sorted from blood. Subset described: CD45RA-negative fraction. The chain carries TRBV28 and TRBJ1-2, with a weak D call TRBD1 (6 bases). CDR3 DNA sequence: TGTGCCAGCAGCAGGGGATTCCATGGCTACACCTTC. Its translation: CASSRGFHGYTF.